These 5 T cell receptor beta chains share one sample of origin, sequenced in a study of early T cells in non-severe SARS-CoV-2 infection (dated by TCRdb to the early 2020s). The library was made by 5' RACE. Instrument on record: NextSeq 500. In TCRdb, the public reads were trimmed at Q25 with fastp and aligned with MiXCR, with productive beta chains retained. Entries are consolidated by CDR3 protein sequence, retaining the most common genes and DNA. This sample lists fewer than 85,000 distinct CDR3 sequences; roughly 15% were detected once. The ten largest clonotypes hold 12% of the sample. What was sequenced was whole blood. The receptors originated from an adult who was a healthcare worker with PCR-confirmed SARS-CoV-2 infection or an uninfected control (not recorded which).

The sample holds a few counts of this clonotype. This chain joins TRBV15 and TRBJ2-1, with D hard to call. The V gene's germline CDR1 is LNHNV and CDR2 YYDKDF (reference sequence). Trimming shortened V by 0 bases and J by 8 bases, and 8 bases separated the two germline ends. The length of the CDR3 is 13 residues. The DNA for the CDR3 is TGTGCCACCAGCAGAGACTATACGGATGAGCAGTTCTTC. This translates into CATSRDYTDEQFF.

The chain is built from TRBV11-3 and TRBJ2-7, with D perhaps given as TRBD1 or TRBD2 (5 bases each). V gave up 8 bases and J gave up 0 bases, with 11 bases separating them. The CDR3 has 13 residues. The germline V gene has CDR1 SGHNT and CDR2 YENEEA. The CDR3 DNA reads TGTGCCAGCGGGGACCTGAGCTCCTACGAGCAGTACTTC. Translating gives CASGDLSSYEQYF.

The rearrangement links TRBV28 to TRBJ1-2, with D possibly being TRBD1 (5 bases). Trimming pared 3 bases from V and 8 bases from J, leaving 13 bases between. Looked up from germline, CDR1 is MDHEN and CDR2 is SYDVKM. This CDR3 region has 13 residues. In DNA, the CDR3 is TGTGCCAGCAGTTTCCGGGACTTAAGAGGCTACACCTTC. Amino acid sequence: CASSFRDLRGYTF.

The table lists this clonotype with a few counts. This chain uses TRBV4-2 with TRBJ2-1; the match to TRBD1 covers 10 bases. CDR1 LGHNA and CDR2 YNFKEQ come from the germline V gene. V dropped 2 bases and J dropped 7; count of bases not matched to a gene: 5. This CDR3 is built from 15 residues. In DNA, the CDR3 is TGTGCCAGCAGCCAAAGTGGGACAGGGGTAAATGAGCAGTTCTTC. Amino acid sequence: CASSQSGTGVNEQFF.

The count of this clonotype is one. The chain couples TRBV11-2 to TRBJ2-7, with a weak D call TRBD1 (7 bases). V shed 8 bases and J shed 3 bases, with 14 bases lying between them. Germline-derived CDR1 and CDR2 are SGHAT and FQNNGV. This CDR3 is built from 13 residues. The CDR3, as DNA: TGTGCCAGCCAGGGGGGCTTGGGCTACGAGCAGTACTTC. This translates into CASQGGLGYEQYF.